This paragraph covers one T cell receptor beta chain sequence. Its antigen is currently unknown. Generated by immunoSEQ multiplex PCR, the TCRdb table keeps only in-frame clones and is missing some. The sample lists around 100,000 clones; 90% to 95% were seen once. This CDR3 has 15 residues. Germline V CDR1 and CDR2: LNHDA, SQIVND (reference sequence). The trim removed 6 bases at V and 7 bases at J, leaving 6 bases unmatched. These data come from a study of OX40 agonist ivuxolimab in advanced cancers. Study in general: The study gave patients intravenous ivuxolimab at 0.01 to 10 mg/kg every 2 weeks. The study enrolled dose-escalation patients with hepatocellular carcinoma, melanoma, renal cell or head and neck cancer. The study, taken as a whole, reports: In general, CD8+ T cells held more expanded clones than CD4+ did, on average. In the 0.1 to 3.0 mg/kg range, CD4+ and CD8+ blood T cells had expanded clonally by week 6.

The receptor was derived from an adult with an advanced solid tumor such as melanoma, head and neck, liver or kidney cancer. The J gene is TRBJ2-1, the V gene TRBV19; 13 nucleotides align to TRBD2. The sequenced sample was CD4+ or CD8+ T cells sorted from blood, obtained in a trial of the OX40 agonist ivuxolimab. CDR3 region: CASSATSGRVNEQFF. In DNA form, the CDR3 reads TGTGCCAGTAGCGCTACTAGCGGGAGGGTGAATGAGCAGTTCTTC.